This T cell receptor (beta chain) is drawn from a study of T-cell reconstitution after alpha-beta-depleted transplantation in children. Unique molecular identifiers tagged the TCRbeta library. TCRdb reanalysed the PCR reads using MiXCR and keeps one entry per CDR3 protein. The data contain about 58,000 distinct CDR3 sequences, around 40% of them seen just once; the ten biggest clones take up 95% to 98%. Study-level findings and limits: Reports say that about two months after transplant, the alpha-beta T cells came out of several hundred graft clones that had expanded. TCRbeta diversity was high at day 60 in some patients (a result of surviving recipient T cells and thymic progenitors). Once a year had passed after transplant, T-cell counts and diversity came mostly from newly produced T cells.

The germline V gene encodes CDR1 SGDLS and CDR2 YYNGEE. The ends were cut back, 5 bases at V and 6 bases at J, with 14 bases in the middle. The CDR3 runs 13 residues. As regards this clonotype: The antigen is not known.

The chain uses TRBV9 and TRBJ1-1; no definite D call. The starting material was PBMCs, mostly from graft donor cells, obtained 360 days after TCRalphabeta/CD19-depleted stem cell transplant. The clonotype originates from a male patient younger than 18 who had a stem cell transplant for acute lymphoblastic leukemia, so the T cells may come from the graft donor. The CDR3 DNA is TGTGCCAGCAGTCCTCCAAATACCGCTGAAGCTTTCTTT. Protein product: CASSPPNTAEAFF.